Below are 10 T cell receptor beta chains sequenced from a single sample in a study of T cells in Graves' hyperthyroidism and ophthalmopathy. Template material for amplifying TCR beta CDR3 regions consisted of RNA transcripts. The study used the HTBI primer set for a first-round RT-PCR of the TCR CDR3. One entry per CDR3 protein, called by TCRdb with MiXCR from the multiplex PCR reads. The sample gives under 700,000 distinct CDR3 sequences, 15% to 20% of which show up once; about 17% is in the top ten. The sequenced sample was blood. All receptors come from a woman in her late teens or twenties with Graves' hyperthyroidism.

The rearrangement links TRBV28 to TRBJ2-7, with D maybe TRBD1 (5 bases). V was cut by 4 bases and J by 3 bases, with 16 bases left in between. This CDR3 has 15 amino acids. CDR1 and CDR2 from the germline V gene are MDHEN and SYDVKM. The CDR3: CASSSGGAPFYEQYF. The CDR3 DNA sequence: TGTGCCAGCAGTTCCGGTGGGGCACCTTTCTACGAGCAGTACTTC.

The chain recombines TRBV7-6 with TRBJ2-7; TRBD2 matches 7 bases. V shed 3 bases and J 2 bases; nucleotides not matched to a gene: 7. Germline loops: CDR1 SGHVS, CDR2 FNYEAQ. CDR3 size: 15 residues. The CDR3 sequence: CASSFVSGPTYEQYF. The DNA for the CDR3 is TGTGCCAGCAGCTTCGTTAGCGGGCCCACCTACGAGCAGTACTTC.

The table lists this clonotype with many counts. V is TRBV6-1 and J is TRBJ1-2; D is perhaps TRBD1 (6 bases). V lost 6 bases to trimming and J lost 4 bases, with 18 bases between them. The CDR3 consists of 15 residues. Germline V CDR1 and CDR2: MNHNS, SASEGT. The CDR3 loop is CASSPDGQSFYGYTF. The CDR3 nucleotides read TGTGCCAGCAGCCCAGACGGACAGTCCTTCTATGGCTACACCTTC.

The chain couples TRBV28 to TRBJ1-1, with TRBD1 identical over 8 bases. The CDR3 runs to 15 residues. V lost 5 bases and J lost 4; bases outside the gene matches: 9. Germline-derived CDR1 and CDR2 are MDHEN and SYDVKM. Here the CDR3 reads CASSPTGALGTEAFF. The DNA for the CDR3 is TGTGCCAGCAGTCCGACAGGGGCCCTGGGCACTGAAGCTTTCTTT.

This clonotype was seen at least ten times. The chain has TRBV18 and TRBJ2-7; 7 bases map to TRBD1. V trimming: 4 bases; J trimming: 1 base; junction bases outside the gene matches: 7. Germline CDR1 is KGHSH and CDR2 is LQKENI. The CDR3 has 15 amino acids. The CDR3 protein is CASSQRTGSSYEQYF. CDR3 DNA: TGTGCCAGCTCACAACGGACAGGTTCTTCCTACGAGCAGTACTTC.

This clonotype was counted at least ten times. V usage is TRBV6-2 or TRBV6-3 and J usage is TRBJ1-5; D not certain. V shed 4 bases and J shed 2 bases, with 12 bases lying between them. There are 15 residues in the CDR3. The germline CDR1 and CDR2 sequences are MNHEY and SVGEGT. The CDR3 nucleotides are TGTGCCAGCAGTTTTTCGGCCCGCGGCAATCAGCCCCAGCATTTT. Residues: CASSFSARGNQPQHF.

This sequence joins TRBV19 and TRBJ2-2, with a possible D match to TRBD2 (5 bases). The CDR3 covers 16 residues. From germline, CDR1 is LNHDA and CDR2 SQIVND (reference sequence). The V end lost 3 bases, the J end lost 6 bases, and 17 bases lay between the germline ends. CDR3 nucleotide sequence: TGTGCCAGTAGTATGACGCGGGCCTCAGTCGCCGGGGAGCTGTTTTTT. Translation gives CASSMTRASVAGELFF.

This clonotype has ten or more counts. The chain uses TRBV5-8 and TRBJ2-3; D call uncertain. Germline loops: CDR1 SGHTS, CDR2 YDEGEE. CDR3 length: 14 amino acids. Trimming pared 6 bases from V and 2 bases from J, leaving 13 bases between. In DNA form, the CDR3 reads TGTGCCAGCACCCTCGGACCAGACACAGATACGCAGTATTTT. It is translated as CASTLGPDTDTQYF. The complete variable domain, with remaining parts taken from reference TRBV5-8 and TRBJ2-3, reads EAGVTQSPTHLIKTRGQQATLRCSPISGHTSVYWYQQALGLGLQFLLWYDEGEERNRGNFPPRFSGRQFPNYSSELNVNALELEDSALYLCASTLGPDTDTQYFGPGTRLTVL.

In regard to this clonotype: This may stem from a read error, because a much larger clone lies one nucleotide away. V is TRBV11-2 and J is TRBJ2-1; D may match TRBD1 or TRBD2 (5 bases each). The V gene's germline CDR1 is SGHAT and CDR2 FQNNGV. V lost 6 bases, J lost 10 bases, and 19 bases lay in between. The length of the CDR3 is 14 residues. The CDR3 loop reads CASSFLGTNYEQFF. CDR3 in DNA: TGTGCCAGCAGTTTTCTCGGGACCAACTACGAGCAGTTCTTC.

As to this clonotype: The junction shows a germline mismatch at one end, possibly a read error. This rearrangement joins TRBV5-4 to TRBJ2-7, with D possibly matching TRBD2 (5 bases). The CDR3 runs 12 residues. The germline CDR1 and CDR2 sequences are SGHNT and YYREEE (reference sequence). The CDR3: CAGSLAEGEQYF. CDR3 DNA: TGTGCCGGCAGCTTGGCCGAGGGCGAGCAGTACTTC.